This T cell receptor (beta chain) was sequenced for a study of hypomethylating agent response in myelodysplastic syndrome (dated by TCRdb to the early 2020s). Looking at the study overall: The hypomethylating agent given was azacitidine in 8 of 11 patients and decitabine in 3 of 11 patients. Of the myelodysplastic syndrome patients in the cohort, roughly ten were male and 2 were female. A mean patient age of around 70 +/- 6 years was recorded, and a diploid cytogenetic profile was observed most commonly. The mutation found most frequently was TET2, which appeared in about 45% of the 11 patients. Six or seven patients had a response of complete response or hematologic improvement, and about 5 patients did not respond. Response was defined as complete response or hematologic improvement, and patients meeting neither criterion were classed as non-responders. Study-wide findings and limitations: Whether the shared GLIPH2 clusters possibly recognize novel MDS antigens was not confirmed and still needs to be tested experimentally. Because the healthy control donors and the MDS patients were not matched by age, the comparison between MDS and healthy samples could have been affected. Novel clonotypes appeared more often in responders, whereas non-responders had more contracted clonotypes after treatment. Only roughly twelve patients were analyzed, so the study cohort was small. No significant change in richness, rarefaction diversity or clonality was detected after hypomethylating agent treatment, either across all patients or within response groups.

T-cell subsets were not sorted, so the analysis was performed on bulk bone marrow. Bone marrow from more than nine myelodysplastic syndrome patients was immunosequenced for TCR beta CDR3 regions before and after hypomethylating agent therapy. Each patient contributed a baseline bone marrow plus two to three bone marrows at different post-treatment timepoints for longitudinal repertoire tracking. Whole bone marrow served as the source for genomic DNA extraction, with DNA quality checked using TapeStation, NanoDrop OneC and PicoGreen assays. About this clone itself: It lacks a known antigen. No qualities accompany the bases; no much larger clone lies one base away.

Trimming takes 5 bases from V and 0 bases from J, and the germline ends sit 17 bases apart. According to the germline V gene, CDR1 reads SGHTA and CDR2 reads FQGTGA. From the cysteine up to the phenylalanine, the CDR3 has a length of 17 residues. Just CDR3 DNA is preserved here, 51 bases in frame from base 1. Library preparation employed the immunoSEQ multiplex PCR assay. Each sample was run at survey resolution as two replicates of roughly 200 ng apiece, for a total of roughly 400 ng of DNA. Using multiplex PCR primers aimed at V and J genes, the hsTCRB kit picked up rearranged TCRB sequences in genomic DNA. The first PCR used the QIAGEN Multiplex PCR Kit for about 30 cycles to amplify the CDR3 region. Sample barcodes and Illumina adapters were added to each replicate in a roughly 8-cycle second PCR. Quantification of the pooled libraries was done with a QuantStudio 6 and the KAPA library quantification kit. Approximately 15 pM of pooled libraries went onto an Illumina MiSeq for sequencing, using single-end reads of 156 cycles plus an index read of 15 cycles. The study's own analysis went as follows. Of 150,000 to 200,000 unique clonotypes, about 1.5% were flagged by VDJdb annotation as previously reported viral-epitope-specific clonotypes. The immunoSEQ Data Assistant and immunoSEQ Analyzer turned the raw reads into TCRB repertoires that were normalized and annotated. Clonotypes were analyzed with the immunarch R package version 0.6.5 and BioAnalyzer. Before richness was estimated, every repertoire was downsampled to match the clone count of the smallest repertoire. Clonotypes were sorted into expanded, contracted or novel categories with Fisher's exact tests, where novel meant the clonotype had zero frequency before treatment. GLIPH2 clustered significantly changed CDR3 beta sequences using simulation_depth=1000 and kmer_min_depth=3, excluding CDR3s shorter than five residues. As stored in TCRdb, this immuneACCESS dataset retains in-frame rearrangements with V and J assigned. A fraction of the clones does not appear; measured against another copy, unresolved V genes explain less than half of the discrepancy, and the remainder lacks a known reason. For V, J and clone size, that table is used; D and trimming come from the DNA. The sample table holds 2,000 or so clones, of which approximately 86% were seen once. 5% to 5.5% of the sample is in the top ten clones.

The material sequenced was bone marrow, taken before or after starting hypomethylating agent treatment for myelodysplastic syndrome (not recorded which). This sequence uses TRBV7-3 and TRBJ2-1; no D gene is confidently identified. This clonotype was obtained from a human donor with myelodysplastic syndrome. The DNA sequence is as follows: TGTGCCAGCAGCAGCCACGGTGACCGGAGCTCCTACAATGAGCAGTTCTTC. Translated, it reads CASSSHGDRSSYNEQFF.